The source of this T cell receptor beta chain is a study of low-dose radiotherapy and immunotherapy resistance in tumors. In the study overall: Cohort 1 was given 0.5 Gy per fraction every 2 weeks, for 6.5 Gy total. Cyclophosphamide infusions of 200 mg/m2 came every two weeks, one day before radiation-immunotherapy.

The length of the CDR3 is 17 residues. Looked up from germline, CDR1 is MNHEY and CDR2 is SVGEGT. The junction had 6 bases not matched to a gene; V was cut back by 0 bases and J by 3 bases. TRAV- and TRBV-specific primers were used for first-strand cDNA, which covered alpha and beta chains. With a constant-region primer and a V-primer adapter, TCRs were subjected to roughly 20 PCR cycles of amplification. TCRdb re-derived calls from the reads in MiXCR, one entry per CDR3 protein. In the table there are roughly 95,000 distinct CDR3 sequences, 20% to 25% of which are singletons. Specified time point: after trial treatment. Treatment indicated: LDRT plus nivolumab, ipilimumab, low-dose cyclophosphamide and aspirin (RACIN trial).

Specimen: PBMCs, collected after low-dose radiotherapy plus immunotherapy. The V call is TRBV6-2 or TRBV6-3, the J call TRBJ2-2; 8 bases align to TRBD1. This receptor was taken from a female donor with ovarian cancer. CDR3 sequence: CASSYSYGTGYTGELFF. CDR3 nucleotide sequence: TGTGCCAGCAGTTACTCGTACGGGACAGGATACACCGGGGAGCTGTTTTTT.